This T cell receptor beta chain originates from a study of cytomegalovirus exposure and HLA in healthy donors. Study at large: Within an early data release were tens of millions of unique TCRs drawn from HLA-typed donors. Findings of the study overall: TCR beta V- and J-gene trimming was later associated with a missense DCLRE1C variant. It was reported that TCR beta sequences correctly inferred the HLA-A and HLA-B alleles for most subjects.

CDR1 and CDR2 from the germline V gene are MRHNA and SNTAGT. The ends lost 6 bases at V and 5 bases at J; junction bases unmatched: 3. This CDR3 spans 13 amino acids. According to its frequency, this clone is medium-sized. Its antigen is still unknown. In the PCR, 60 Vbeta and 13 Jbeta primers were used. Authors' processing steps: About 10 million of tens of millions of unique TCR beta chains were shared, per a later count. Libraries were prepared by immunoSEQ multiplex PCR; TCRdb keeps only in-frame clonotypes and omits some of them. That table furnishes V, J and clone size, whereas the DNA furnished D and trimming. The ten most abundant clones cover approximately 0.8% of a sample with 150,000 to 200,000 clones.

The origin of this receptor is a woman in her late teens or twenties in good health and CMV-seropositive. This chain links TRBV6-4 with TRBJ2-2; 7 nucleotides line up with TRBD1. The specimen was PBMCs. CDR3 region: CASSGTETGELFF. The CDR3 coding sequence is TGTGCCAGCAGCGGGACAGAGACCGGGGAGCTGTTTTTT.